This T cell receptor (beta chain) is from a study of molecular identifiers for immune sequencing clone quantification listed by TCRdb under 2018. Study-wide context: In a replicate experiment, RNA from roughly 21,000 or 96,000 naive CD8 T cells was split into five aliquots, four of which were sequenced. This methods study benchmarked molecular-identifier clustering-based TCR repertoire sequencing (MIDCIRS) and TCR RNA copy counting, using CD8 T cells to do so.

Libraries of naive CD8 T cells were built from anywhere between about 17,000 and 1,000,000 sorted cells, with 10%, 30% or 50% of the purified RNA used. On a BD FACSAria II, naive CD8 T cells were FACS-sorted as CD8+CD4-CCR7+CD45RA+ and collected into RLT Plus buffer. To test detection sensitivity, Jurkat RNA equivalent to more than 9 TCR copies was spiked into samples of about 19,000-1,100,000 naive CD8 T cells. CD8 T cells were enriched with RosetteSep CD8+ T Cell Enrichment Cocktail and Ficoll-Paque, followed by ACK red cell lysis. Its CDR3 holds 15 amino acids, cysteine through phenylalanine. Just the 45-base CDR3 DNA is kept, in frame starting at base 1. V and J lose 0 bases and 5 bases, and a span of 15 bases separates them. CDR1 SGDLS and CDR2 YYNGEE were looked up in the germline V gene. Turning to this clonotype: What this receptor recognizes is not known. Nothing much larger sits one base from this clone, and base qualities are not available.

Library preparation employed PCR. Data came from an Illumina HiSeq 4000. Bulk TCR libraries were generated as previously described, with the TCR primers listed in Table S5 used. The Qiagen AllPrep DNA/RNA kit was used to purify total RNA. Before any analysis, reads coming from multiple sequencing runs of the same library were combined into one pool. Per the original workflow: Reads were retained only if the reads had an exact TCR constant sequence, and the retained reads were trimmed to 150 nt and grouped according to their 12-nt molecular barcodes. Reads within each barcode group were sub-clustered using a 15% Levenshtein threshold, and quality-weighted consensus sequences were constructed for each RNA molecule. Non-functional sequences were removed, as were lower-count sequences one edit away from another. Based on a fit of two negative binomial distributions, barcode sub-clusters having less than 20% of the maximum read count were discarded. In-frame beta chains were kept once TCRdb had trimmed the public reads at Q25 with fastp and called clones with MiXCR. Rows are unified per CDR3 protein, each entry keeping the most common DNA and genes. The V and J calls and clone size are TCRdb's, not the authors'. The sample contains around 480,000 distinct CDR3 sequences, 20% to 25% of them found a single time. The leading ten clones occupy about 0.8% of the sample.

What the study reported, not specific to this receptor: Identical TCR molecules sharing a barcode could cause highly expanded clone sizes to be underestimated. When barcode sub-clustering was not used, chimeric consensus sequences inflated TCR diversity, with chimeras reaching as high as 47%. In CMV-specific effector cells, clones with more than 20 RNA copies contained over 97% of molecules, whereas in naive cells such clones contained under 1% of molecules. Naive libraries contained spiked-in Jurkat TCR RNA (approximately nine copies' worth), which is not part of the donor repertoire. About 3 recovered TCR RNA copies per cell were obtained by modeling, versus approximately 10 by digital PCR, implying a capture efficiency of about 30%. Spiked-in Jurkat TCR RNA equal to a single cell's worth was reported to be detectable even within one million naive CD8 T cells.

This clonotype originated in a human donor in good health. Some libraries in this study had Jurkat cell RNA spiked in. The chain is assembled from TRBV9 and TRBJ2-7; the D region possibly corresponds to TRBD1 (5 bases align). Sequencing was done on a sample of naive CD8+ T cells from blood, with Jurkat cell RNA spiked in. Interpreted using the paper, the cell subset or site label stands for: FACS-sorted CD8+CD4-CCR7+CD45RA+ naive T cells. The DNA reads TGTGCCAGCAGCGTAGATCAGGGAAGGATCCACGAGCAGTACTTC. Its amino acids are CASSVDQGRIHEQYF.